Shown below are 26 T cell receptor beta chains from a single sample sequenced in a study of OX40 agonist ivuxolimab in advanced cancers. Some clones are missing from TCRdb's copy, which holds only in-frame ones; the method was immunoSEQ multiplex PCR. The sample holds tens of thousands of clones, roughly 80% seen once. Sequencing was performed on CD4+ or CD8+ T cells sorted from blood, taken in a trial of the OX40 agonist ivuxolimab. Receptors were obtained from an adult with an advanced solid tumor such as melanoma, head and neck, liver or kidney cancer.

V and J are TRBV10-1 and TRBJ1-6; possibly TRBD1 for D (5 bases). With 6 bases removed from V and 7 bases from J, the gap between germline ends came to 13 bases. This CDR3 comprises 14 residues. Germline lookup yields CDR1 WNHNN and CDR2 SYGVQD (reference sequence). CDR3 residues: CASRTGTENSPLHF. The CDR3 DNA follows: TGCGCCAGCAGGACCGGGACGGAAAATTCACCCCTCCACTTT.

This chain connects TRBV6-5 to TRBJ1-2; D is possibly TRBD1 (5 bases). V lost 6 bases and J 0 bases, leaving 14 bases between the germline ends. Germline-derived CDR1 and CDR2 are MNHEY and SVGAGI. The CDR3 totals 15 residues. The CDR3, as DNA: TGTGCCAGCAGAGACCCAGGGCAAGCTAACTATGGCTACACCTTC. Protein sequence: CASRDPGQANYGYTF.

This clone was found a few times. V is TRBV18 and J is TRBJ2-5, with TRBD1 identical over 8 bases. The CDR3 totals 14 residues. J lost 4 bases, V lost 3 bases, and 4 bases had no gene match. Per the germline V gene, CDR1 is KGHSH and CDR2 is LQKENI. The CDR3 reads CASSPGQERETQYF. CDR3 bases: TGTGCCAGCTCACCGGGACAGGAGCGAGAGACCCAGTACTTC.

The chain uses TRBV18 and TRBJ2-6; D is possibly TRBD1 (6 bases). The CDR3 loop spans 17 amino acids. Between the trimmed V and J ends, which lost 6 bases and 1 base, there was a span of 16 bases. Germline CDR1 KGHSH, CDR2 LQKENI. The CDR3, as DNA: TGTGCCAGCTCTCGGCTTCTGGGGGCTTCTGGGGCCAACGTCCTGACTTTC. As protein: CASSRLLGASGANVLTF.

This clone was picked up a small number of times. V gene TRBV10-3 combines with J gene TRBJ2-1; TRBD2 aligns across 12 bases. Looked up from germline, CDR1 is ENHRY and CDR2 is SYGVKD. CDR3 length: 15 amino acids. Losses at the gene ends were 2 bases for V and 8 bases for J; bases not matched to a gene: 4. The DNA of the CDR3 is TGTGCCATCAGTGAGAGACTAGCGGGGGTCCATGAGCAGTTCTTC. Its protein is CAISERLAGVHEQFF.

This rearrangement joins TRBV6-5 to TRBJ1-1; D unclear. There are 14 residues in the CDR3. Deletions cut 3 bases from V and 1 base from J, with 9 bases between. The germline gives CDR1 MNHEY, CDR2 SVGAGI. The CDR3 nucleotides are TGTGCCAGCAGTTATACGCGCTCGAACACTGAAGCTTTCTTT. This codes for CASSYTRSNTEAFF.

In its sample, this clone was seen a few times. V is TRBV7-9 and J is TRBJ2-3; a possible D gene is TRBD2 (7 bases). CDR3 size: 16 residues. With 1 base removed from V and 7 bases from J, the gap between germline ends came to 18 bases. The V gene's germline CDR1 is SEHNR and CDR2 FQNEAQ (reference sequence). DNA of the CDR3: TGTGCCAGCAGCTTAGAAATTAACGGGGGGCGAAATACGCAGTATTTT. Protein: CASSLEINGGRNTQYF.

This clone was detected only a few times. This rearrangement joins TRBV19 to TRBJ1-5, with 8 bases fitting TRBD1. The trim removed 8 bases at V and 4 bases at J, leaving 7 bases unmatched. Germline CDR1 is LNHDA and CDR2 is SQIVND (reference sequence). The CDR3 is made up of 14 amino acids. The CDR3 sequence is CASLDRGGNQPQHF. CDR3 nucleotides: TGTGCCAGTCTAGACAGGGGTGGAAATCAGCCCCAGCATTTT.

The rearrangement links TRBV5-1 to TRBJ2-1; 8 bases align to TRBD2. The germline V gene encodes CDR1 SGHRS and CDR2 YFSETQ. The CDR3 contains 16 residues. V lost 4 bases and J lost 5; bases outside the gene matches: 11. The chain's CDR3 is CASSLTVTGGNNEQFF. The DNA for the CDR3 is TGCGCCAGCAGCCTGACGGTTACGGGGGGGAACAATGAGCAGTTCTTC.

The gene calls are TRBV5-1 and TRBJ2-7; a weak D match, TRBD1 (6 bases). The V gene's germline CDR1 is SGHRS and CDR2 YFSETQ. V was pared by 3 bases and J by 7 bases, with 11 bases between. This CDR3 region has 12 residues. This chain's CDR3 is CASSSQGREQYF. CDR3 DNA sequence: TGCGCCAGCAGCTCACAGGGCCGGGAGCAGTACTTC.

This clone was seen only a few times. V and J are TRBV10-3 and TRBJ1-6; 8 bases agree with TRBD1. This CDR3 is 13 amino acids long. V was clipped by 6 bases and J by 7 bases; unmatched bases: 2. The germline CDR1 and CDR2 sequences are ENHRY and SYGVKD. The CDR3 bases are TGTGCCATCAGGGGGACAGGAAATTCACCCCTCCACTTT. Amino acids: CAIRGTGNSPLHF.

The chain recombines TRBV7-2 with TRBJ1-2; the match to TRBD1 covers 7 bases. CDR1 is SGHTA, CDR2 FQGNSA, per germline. Trimming at V came to 4 bases and at J to 2 bases, leaving 4 bases not matched to a gene. The CDR3 contains 14 residues. The CDR3 sequence is CASSSRQGNYGYTF. The CDR3 nucleotides are TGTGCCAGCAGCTCCCGACAGGGAAACTATGGCTACACCTTC.

The V call is TRBV6-6, the J call TRBJ2-7; no definite D call. The CDR3 has 12 amino acids. Between the trimmed V and J ends, which lost 7 bases and 3 bases, there was a span of 10 bases. The germline V gene encodes CDR1 MNHNY and CDR2 SVGAGI (reference sequence). The CDR3 DNA reads as TGTGCCAGCACGAATCGAGTCTACGAGCAGTACTTC. Translating it yields CASTNRVYEQYF.

The V call is TRBV28, the J call TRBJ1-5; D remains ambiguous. This CDR3 is 15 amino acids long. Germline-derived CDR1 and CDR2 are MDHEN and SYDVKM. Trimming pared 3 bases from V and 2 bases from J, leaving 11 bases between. The chain's CDR3 is CASSFPKTRNQPQHF. In DNA form, the CDR3 reads TGTGCCAGCAGTTTCCCTAAGACCCGCAATCAGCCCCAGCATTTT.

The chain joins TRBV10-2 to TRBJ2-5, with 7 bases identical to TRBD1. In germline, CDR1 is WSHSY, CDR2 SAAADI. With 2 bases clipped from V and 2 bases from J, the junction kept 2 bases outside the gene matches. The length of the CDR3 is 14 residues. The CDR3 DNA reads TGCGCCAGCAGTGAGGGGGGACAGCAAGAGACCCAGTACTTC. Translation gives CASSEGGQQETQYF.

V and J are TRBV7-9 and TRBJ1-5; D is possibly TRBD1 (5 bases). V was trimmed by 0 bases and J by 1 base, leaving 10 bases between them. CDR1 and CDR2 from the germline V gene are SEHNR and FQNEAQ (reference sequence). This CDR3 comprises 16 residues. In DNA, the CDR3 is TGTGCCAGCAGCTTAGCGGGGCGTGGAAGCAATCAGCCCCAGCATTTT. It specifies CASSLAGRGSNQPQHF.

The genes are TRBV11-2 and TRBJ1-6, with 7 bases fitting TRBD1. Germline V lookup: CDR1 SGHAT, CDR2 FQNNGV. V gave up 5 bases and J gave up 8 bases; unmatched junction bases: 9. The CDR3 consists of 15 residues. The DNA of the CDR3 is TGTGCCAGCAGCCTGGGGAGGACAGGAGATTCACCCCTCCACTTT. Amino acid sequence: CASSLGRTGDSPLHF. The entire variable domain, with the rest obtained from reference TRBV11-2 and TRBJ1-6, is as follows: EAGVAQSPRYKIIEKRQSVAFWCNPISGHATLYWYQQILGQGPKLLIQFQNNGVVDDSQLPKDRFSAERLKGVDSTLKIQPAKLEDSAVYLCASSLGRTGDSPLHFGNGTRLTVT.

The V and J genes are TRBV14 and TRBJ1-2, with a possible D match to TRBD1 (5 bases). Trimming took 1 base from V and 1 from J, leaving 10 bases between them. Germline V lookup: CDR1 SGHDN, CDR2 FVKESK. This CDR3 spans 15 amino acids. The CDR3 nucleotides are TGTGCCAGCAGCCAAGTGGGGGTCGGTAACTATGGCTACACCTTC. Translating it yields CASSQVGVGNYGYTF.

The rearrangement joins TRBV18 to TRBJ1-6; TRBD1 agrees at 7 bases. Germline values: CDR1 KGHSH, CDR2 LQKENI. The CDR3 contains 16 residues. The J segment lost 9 bases and the V segment lost 2 bases, leaving 10 bases of the junction unmatched. The CDR3, as DNA: TGTGCCAGCTCACCAAGCCAGACAGGGTTGATTTCACCCCTCCACTTT. Amino acids: CASSPSQTGLISPLHF.

This chain uses TRBV25-1 with TRBJ2-3; the match to TRBD2 covers 11 bases. Germline CDR1 and CDR2: MGHDK and SYGVNS. V was clipped by 0 bases and J by 2 bases; unmatched bases: 7. The CDR3 covers 18 residues. The CDR3 region has the DNA TGTGCCAGCAGTGAATATGCCCTAGCGGGGGGATTCACAGATACGCAGTATTTT. As protein: CASSEYALAGGFTDTQYF.

The chain joins TRBV19 to TRBJ2-1; TRBD2 matches at 9 bases. This CDR3 contains 15 residues. Losses at the gene ends were 3 bases for V and 10 bases for J; bases not matched to a gene: 10. Germline V gene lookup returns CDR1 LNHDA and CDR2 SQIVND (reference sequence). CDR3 bases: TGTGCCAGTAGTATTCGGCGGGGGGGCCGTTGGGAGCAGTTCTTC. The encoded protein is CASSIRRGGRWEQFF.

This chain joins TRBV2 and TRBJ2-5; D unclear. Germline values: CDR1 SNHLY, CDR2 FYNNEI. The CDR3 covers 14 residues. Trimming removed 6 bases from V and 4 bases from J, with 15 bases in between. The CDR3 loop is CASRIGVPRETQYF. The CDR3 nucleotides read TGTGCCAGCAGAATTGGGGTGCCCCGAGAGACCCAGTACTTC.

Remarks on this clone: The same CDR3 arises from other DNA sequences in this sample as well. The J gene is TRBJ1-6, the V gene TRBV18; D perhaps matches TRBD1 (5 bases). Trimming removed 6 bases at V and 5 bases at J, with 14 bases between. Germline CDR1 KGHSH, CDR2 LQKENI. The CDR3 consists of 15 residues. The CDR3 DNA follows: TGTGCCAGCTCGCCCCCGTGGGGGAATAATTCACCCCTCCACTTT. Translated: CASSPPWGNNSPLHF.

The gene calls are TRBV19 and TRBJ2-1; 8 nucleotides align to TRBD1. Losses at the gene ends were 5 bases for V and 6 bases for J; bases not matched to a gene: 9. The germline V gene encodes CDR1 LNHDA and CDR2 SQIVND (reference sequence). The CDR3 totals 15 residues. CDR3 residues: CASSPSGGRGNEQFF. DNA for the CDR3: TGTGCCAGTAGTCCATCAGGGGGCCGAGGCAATGAGCAGTTCTTC.

The chain is built from TRBV18 and TRBJ2-2; D is unresolved. The CDR3 consists of 14 residues. Trimming removed 4 bases at V and 5 bases at J, with 11 bases between. Germline CDR1 and CDR2: KGHSH and LQKENI. CDR3 amino acids: CASSLQLKTGELFF. CDR3 bases: TGTGCCAGCTCACTCCAACTTAAAACCGGGGAGCTGTTTTTT.

The chain links TRBV6-5 to TRBJ1-5, with a tentative D call TRBD1 (6 bases). Germline V gives CDR1 MNHEY, CDR2 SVGAGI. The CDR3 loop spans 14 amino acids. Trimming removed 6 bases at V and 6 bases at J, with 15 bases between. CDR3 residues: CASSSGAGVQPQHF. The CDR3 DNA is TGTGCCAGCAGCTCGGGGGCTGGAGTTCAGCCCCAGCATTTT.